The entry below describes one T cell receptor (beta chain). The antigen is undetermined. These data come from a study of T-cell memory formation after mild COVID-19. Study-wide background: TCR clusters were largely donor specific. Whole-study results and caveats: Clones that contracted from day 15 to 85 were balanced CD4/CD8, while later expanders leaned CD4+. Pre-infection memory showed some responding clones, and this suggested that cross-reactive memory joined.

The CDR3 loop spans 12 amino acids. The V end lost 8 bases, the J end lost 1 base, and 9 bases lay between the germline ends. Germline CDR1 is SQVTM and CDR2 is ANQGSEA. One entry per CDR3 protein results from TCRdb running MiXCR on the 5' RACE reads. Of 200,000 to 300,000 distinct CDR3 sequences in the sample, around 10% were seen once. This rearrangement joins TRBV29-1 to TRBJ1-3; TRBD1 might be the D (6 bases). The sample consisted of PBMCs or a T cell subset sorted from them (not recorded which). The receptor comes from a man between 18 and 29 years old who had mild COVID-19 (a few samples of this study predate the infection). Cell type and time point are not known. CDR3 protein: CSSRGSGNTIYF. The CDR3, as DNA: TGCAGCTCCAGGGGTTCTGGAAACACCATATATTTT. Looking up the rest from reference TRBV29-1 and TRBJ1-3 gives the full variable domain: SAVISQKPSRDICQRGTSLTIQCQVDSQVTMMFWYRQQPGQSLTLIATANQGSEATYESGFVIDKFPISRPNLTFSTLTVSNMSPEDSSIYLCSSRGSGNTIYFGEGSWLTVV.